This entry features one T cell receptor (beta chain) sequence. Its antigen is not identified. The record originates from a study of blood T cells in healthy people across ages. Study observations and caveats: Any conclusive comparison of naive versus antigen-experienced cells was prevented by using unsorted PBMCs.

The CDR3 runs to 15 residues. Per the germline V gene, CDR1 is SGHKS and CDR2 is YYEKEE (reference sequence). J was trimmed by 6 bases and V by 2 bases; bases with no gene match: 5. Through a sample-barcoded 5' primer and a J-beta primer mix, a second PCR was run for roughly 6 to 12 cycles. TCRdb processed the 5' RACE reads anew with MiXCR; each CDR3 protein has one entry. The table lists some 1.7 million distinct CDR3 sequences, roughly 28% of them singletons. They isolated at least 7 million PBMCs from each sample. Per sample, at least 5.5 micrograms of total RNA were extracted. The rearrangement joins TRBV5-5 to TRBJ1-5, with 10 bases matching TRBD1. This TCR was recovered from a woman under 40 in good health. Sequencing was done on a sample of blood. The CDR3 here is CASSFTWTGGQPQHF. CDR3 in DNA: TGTGCCAGCAGCTTTACCTGGACAGGGGGTCAGCCCCAGCATTTT. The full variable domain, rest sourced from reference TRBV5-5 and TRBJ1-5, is DAGVTQSPTHLIKTRGQQVTLRCSPISGHKSVSWYQQVLGQGPQFIFQYYEKEERGRGNFPDRFSARQFPNYSSELNVNALLLGDSALYLCASSFTWTGGQPQHFGDGTRLSIL.